This T cell receptor beta chain was observed in a study of T cell changes during pregnancy in multiple sclerosis. V lost 5 bases to trimming and J lost 5 bases; unmatched junction nucleotides: 6. CDR1 and CDR2 from the germline V gene are SNHLY and FYNNEI. This CDR3 has 15 amino acids. Produced via immunoSEQ multiplex PCR; TCRdb's table is partial and in-frame only. The table includes tens of thousands of clones, about 90% detected once. The rearrangement joins TRBV2 to TRBJ1-4; TRBD1 agrees at 9 bases. This clonotype originated in a female donor in good health, enrolled as a control in a pregnancy study. The sample consisted of peripheral blood, taken after pregnancy. CDR3 coding DNA: TGTGCCAGCAGTTTACAGGGGGCGCCGAATGAAAAACTGTTTTTT. Protein sequence: CASSLQGAPNEKLFF.